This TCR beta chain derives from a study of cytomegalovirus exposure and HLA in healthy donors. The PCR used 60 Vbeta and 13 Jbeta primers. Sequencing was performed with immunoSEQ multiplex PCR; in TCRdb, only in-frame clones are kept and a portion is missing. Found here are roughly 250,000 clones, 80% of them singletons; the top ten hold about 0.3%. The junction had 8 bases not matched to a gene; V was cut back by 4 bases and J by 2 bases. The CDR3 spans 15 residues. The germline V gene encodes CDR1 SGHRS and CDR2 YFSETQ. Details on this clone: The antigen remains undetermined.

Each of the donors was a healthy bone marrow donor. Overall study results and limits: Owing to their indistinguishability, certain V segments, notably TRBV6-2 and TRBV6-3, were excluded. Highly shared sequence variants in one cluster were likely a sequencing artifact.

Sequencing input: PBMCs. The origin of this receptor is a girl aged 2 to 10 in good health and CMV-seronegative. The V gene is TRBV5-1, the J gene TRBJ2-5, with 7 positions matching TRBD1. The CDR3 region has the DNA TGCGCCAGCAGCCGATTACAGGGGCCGCAAGAGACCCAGTACTTC. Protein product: CASSRLQGPQETQYF.